This TCR beta chain comes out of a study of blood T cell repertoires in COVID-19 (dated by TCRdb to about 2020). Notes on the research overall: Samples covering the acute and convalescent phases of COVID-19 were provided by collaborators in the United States, Italy and Spain. The prospective study material was composed of cDNA or gDNA derived from T cells, B-cell-depleted T cells, or PBMCs. The repertoires were released in a freely available public database intended as a resource for research on the immune response to SARS-CoV-2. The samples were drawn from the first 160 participants of the ongoing ImmuneRACE study and from 950 to 1,500 subjects provided by 6 global collaborators. Sample metadata almost always included a de-identified subject ID, COVID-19 status, age in years and sex. Where available, HLA class I and class II types were obtained from metadata supplied by the sample provider rather than from assay-based typing. The dataset comprised deeply sampled blood TCRbeta repertoires from subjects exposed to, actively infected with, or recovered from COVID-19. Paper-wide results and their limitations: The amount of clinical and demographic metadata varied by source and participant and was provided uncurated.

Collaborating institutions collected whole blood in K2EDTA tubes following their own protocols. For TCRbeta analysis, collaborators shipped samples in one of three forms: frozen whole blood, isolated PBMCs, or DNA extracted from either of those sample types. The immunoSEQ Assay, a bias-controlled multiplex PCR, was used to amplify TCRbeta CDR3 regions from genomic DNA. As for how the authors treated the data: Within the assay, amplification of reference gene primers was used to estimate how many nucleated cells each sample contained. Sequence reads were collapsed and filtered to measure the absolute abundance of every unique TCRbeta CDR3 rearrangement. For each sample, productive Simpson clonality was calculated by taking the square root of Simpson's diversity index across productive rearrangements. The table was pulled from immuneACCESS by TCRdb, which kept in-frame rearrangements only. Such tables lose some clones; where checked, under half of the loss comes from unresolved V genes, and the rest has no known cause. That table supplies the V and J calls and clone size; D and trimming were determined from the DNA. This sample lists 400,000 to 500,000 clones; about nine tenths were detected once. Jointly, the top ten make up 1.4% of the sample.

On this clone: Its antigen remains undetermined. One base away there is no much larger clone; base qualities are not given.

Material: peripheral blood. This TCR came from a woman aged 25 to 39 with active or convalescent COVID-19.

The bases are TGTGCCAGCAGTTCTAGGACAGGCCAGACTACTGCCACAGATACGCAGTATTTT. It is translated as CASSSRTGQTTATDTQYF. The V gene is TRBV6-2 or TRBV6-3 and the J gene is TRBJ2-3; TRBD1 matches 7 bases in the middle. CDR1 and CDR2, per the germline V gene, are MNHEY and SVGEGT. Trimming removed 4 bases from V and 2 bases from J; the gene matches leave 15 bases unexplained. There are 18 amino acids in the CDR3, from cysteine to phenylalanine inclusive. Only CDR3 DNA remains: 54 bases, in frame from the first base.